The entry below gives a single T cell receptor (beta chain) sequence along with its context. Its antigen is still unknown. This record comes from a study of cytomegalovirus exposure and HLA in healthy donors. Study-wide findings and caveats: In a later analysis, first-cohort TCR clusters were found to tend to co-occur in the 130 or so validation repertoires. According to the study, roughly 160 TCR beta chains were cytomegalovirus-associated.

V lost 10 bases and J 1 base, leaving 19 bases between the germline ends. The CDR3 consists of 15 residues. Germline values: CDR1 MDHEN, CDR2 SYDVKM. The assay was immunoSEQ multiplex PCR, and TCRdb's table has in-frame clones only and misses some. The sample records around 55,000 clones, 75% to 95% being singletons. The donors were part of the roughly 130-subject validation cohort, which stood apart from the roughly 670-subject first cohort. Source material: PBMCs. The V gene is TRBV28, the J gene TRBJ1-1; possible D gene TRBD1, 5 bases. The source of this sequence is a man between 18 and 29 years old in good health and CMV-seronegative. CDR3 amino acids: CAITQNRIPNTEAFF. The CDR3 DNA is TGTGCCATTACCCAAAACAGGATTCCGAACACTGAAGCTTTCTTT.